The 3 T cell receptor beta chains reported below all come from one sample, sequenced in a study of blood T cell repertoires in COVID-19. Some clones are missing from TCRdb's copy, which holds only in-frame ones; the method was immunoSEQ multiplex PCR. The sample lists tens of thousands of clones; more than 70% were seen once. The sequencing sample was made of peripheral blood. The receptors shown here come from a man aged 70 or older with acute or convalescent COVID-19.

This clone has only a few counts. This CDR3 is CASSQGQGREKLFF. CDR3 bases: TGTGCCAGCAGCCAAGGACAGGGGCGTGAAAAACTGTTTTTT. The chain joins TRBV4-2 to TRBJ1-4; 8 bases are shared with TRBD1. The CDR3 runs to 14 residues. The germline gives CDR1 LGHNA, CDR2 YNFKEQ. V shed 1 base, J shed 7 bases, and the junction held 2 bases outside the gene matches.

The chain couples TRBV18 to TRBJ1-2; D is unclear. This CDR3 comprises 15 residues. Per germline, CDR1 KGHSH and CDR2 LQKENI. V was shortened by 3 bases and J by 4 bases, with 15 bases between the two germline ends. The CDR3 DNA follows: TGTGCCAGCTCACCGGGCGGGTCCCATCTCTATGGCTACACCTTC. Encoded protein: CASSPGGSHLYGYTF.

Judged by abundance, this clone is medium-sized (0.01 to 0.1%). The CDR3 DNA sequence: TGTGCCAGCAGCTTAGGGACAAACACTGAAGCTTTCTTT. This encodes CASSLGTNTEAFF. V gene TRBV11-3 combines with J gene TRBJ1-1; a possible D gene is TRBD1 (5 bases). Germline CDR1 and CDR2: SGHNT and YENEEA. The V and J ends lost 1 base and 2 bases respectively, with 5 bases between them. The CDR3 consists of 13 residues. Based on the CDR3 plus reference TRBV11-3 and TRBJ1-1, the full variable domain is EAGVVQSPRYKIIEKKQPVAFWCNPISGHNTLYWYLQNLGQGPELLIRYENEEAVDDSQLPKDRFSAERLKGVDSTLKIQPAELGDSAVYLCASSLGTNTEAFFGQGTRLTVV.